Listed below are T cell receptor beta chains from one sample, sequenced in a study of cytomegalovirus exposure and HLA in healthy donors. The data were produced by immunoSEQ multiplex PCR, yet TCRdb's version contains in-frame clones alone and is incomplete. Among roughly 250,000 clones listed, 80% were seen once. Sequenced material: PBMCs. These receptor sequences come from a girl aged 2-15 years in good health and CMV-seronegative. The CDR3 runs from the conserved cysteine through the conserved F or W. The D gene is left open where the match is weak. The size field is filled for only some rows; it gives once, few, many or a size class.

j_call d_call v_call clone_size cdr3_nt cdr3_aa
TRBJ2-3 TRBD2 TRBV13 . TGTGCCAGCAGCTACCAAGCGGGGGGGCCTACAGATACGCAGTATTTT CASSYQAGGPTDTQYF
TRBJ2-5 TRBD2 TRBV30 . TGTGCCTGGAGTGTTACGACTAGCGGGAAAGAGACCCAGTACTTC CAWSVTTSGKETQYF
TRBJ2-7 . TRBV29-1 . TGCAGCGTTACCCCTCCAGGATCGGATTACGAGCAGTACTTC CSVTPPGSDYEQYF
TRBJ1-3 TRBD1 TRBV7-9 . TGTGCCAGCAGCCAGGGGGTTACTGGAAACACCATATATTTT CASSQGVTGNTIYF
TRBJ2-1 . TRBV9 . TGTGCCAGCAGCAGAGACGGGTACCGTAATGAGCAGTTCTTC CASSRDGYRNEQFF
TRBJ2-3 TRBD2 TRBV10-3 . TGTGCCATCAGGGGTACTAGCGGGAGCACAGATACGCAGTATTTT CAIRGTSGSTDTQYF
TRBJ2-3 . TRBV7-9 . TGTGCCAGCAGCCACCAGGAAAGCAGAGATACGCAGTATTTT CASSHQESRDTQYF
TRBJ1-4 . TRBV27 . TGTGCCAGCAGTCCCAGGACAGTTAATGAAAAACTGTTTTTT CASSPRTVNEKLFF
TRBJ2-7 TRBD2 TRBV5-1 . TGCGCCAGCTGCCTTGACCTAGCGGGAGATGACGAGCAGTACTTC CASCLDLAGDDEQYF
TRBJ1-2 . TRBV27 . TGTGCCAGCACCCCCGGGGGTCCTCTACGGGGCGGCTACACCTTC CASTPGGPLRGGYTF
TRBJ2-7 TRBD2 TRBV5-8 . TGTGCCAGCAGCGAGGGACTAGCGGGAGTGCGGGAGCAGTACTTC CASSEGLAGVREQYF
TRBJ2-3 TRBD1 TRBV10-1 . TGCGCCAGCAGTGATGCCGGGACAGGTGGCACAGATACGCAGTATTTT CASSDAGTGGTDTQYF
TRBJ2-5 TRBD1 TRBV7-9 . TGTGCCAGCAGCTCTTTGACAGGGTACCAAGAGACCCAGTACTTC CASSSLTGYQETQYF
TRBJ2-2 TRBD2 TRBV4-1 . TGCGCCAGCAGCCAATCCATAATTAGCGGGGCGGCCACCGGGGAGCTGTTTTTT CASSQSIISGAATGELFF
TRBJ2-2 TRBD1 TRBV2 . TGTGCCAGCGGGGACAGCACCGGGGAGCTGTTTTTT CASGDSTGELFF
TRBJ1-1 TRBD1 TRBV25-1 . TGTGCCAGCGGGGACAGGGGCACTGAAGCTTTCTTT CASGDRGTEAFF
TRBJ2-7 . TRBV11-2 . TGTGCCAGCAGCTCCCAGGGGGGCGAGCAGTACTTC CASSSQGGEQYF
TRBJ2-3 TRBD2 TRBV7-6 . TGTGCCAGCAGCTCGGGCGGGGGGCCCACCTATACGCAGTATTTT CASSSGGGPTYTQYF
TRBJ1-2 TRBD1 TRBV18 . TGTGCCAGCTCACTTTCGACCGGGACAGCTAACTATGGCTACACCTTC CASSLSTGTANYGYTF
TRBJ2-5 TRBD1 TRBV7-3 . TGTGCCAGCAGCGCCTCCGGGACAGGGCAAGAGACCCAGTACTTC CASSASGTGQETQYF
TRBJ2-7 . TRBV5-8 few TGTGCCAGCACCTATGGAGGGTCCTACGAGCAGTACTTC CASTYGGSYEQYF
TRBJ1-2 . TRBV5-8 . TGTGCCAGCAGCGGCCGGGGGTCGGGACGGGGGTACTATGGCTACACCTTC CASSGRGSGRGYYGYTF
TRBJ1-1 . TRBV2 . TGTGCCAGCATGGTCCGGACTGAAGCTTTCTTT CASMVRTEAFF
TRBJ2-7 TRBD2 TRBV18 . TGTGCCAGCTCACTTACCACGGGGGGGATCTACGAGCAGTACTTC CASSLTTGGIYEQYF
TRBJ1-1 TRBD1 TRBV18 once TGTGCCAGCGCGGTGTGGACAGGGGGATTCAACACTGAAGCTTTCTTT CASAVWTGGFNTEAFF
TRBJ1-2 TRBD1 TRBV11-2 . TGTGCCAGCAGCTTACGACAGGGGGCTCGCTATGGCTACACCTTC CASSLRQGARYGYTF
TRBJ1-5 . TRBV28 few TGTGCCAGCAGTTTAGCACAGGGTAATCAGCCCCAGCATTTT CASSLAQGNQPQHF
TRBJ1-4 TRBD1 TRBV28 . TGTGCCAGCAGCCGGGACAGGCTACGGGAAAAACTGTTTTTT CASSRDRLREKLFF
TRBJ2-2 TRBD1 TRBV5-1 few TGCGCCAGCAGCTCTCAACCGGGACAGGGAATGTCCGGGGAGCTGTTTTTT CASSSQPGQGMSGELFF
TRBJ1-1 . TRBV6-1 once TGTGCCAGCAGTGATTTCCGGGACATCTGGTTCGCAGCTTTCTTT CASSDFRDIWFAAFF
TRBJ1-1 . TRBV5-1 once TGCGCCAGCAGCTACCAGGGGAGTACTGAAGCTTTCTTT CASSYQGSTEAFF
TRBJ1-4 TRBD1 TRBV4-1 once TGCGCCAGCAGCCTTCCTCCCGGGACAGGGGATGGGGGGGATGAAAAACTGTTTTTT CASSLPPGTGDGGDEKLFF
TRBJ2-3 . TRBV15 . TGTGCCACCACCCCCAGATACACAGATACGCAGTATTTT CATTPRYTDTQYF
TRBJ1-2 . TRBV27 many TGTGCCAGCAGTCCCCGGGACACCGACTATGGCTACACCTTC CASSPRDTDYGYTF
TRBJ2-3 . TRBV5-1 few TGCGCCAGCAGCGCGTACCAGGGGACAGATACGCAGTATTTT CASSAYQGTDTQYF
TRBJ2-7 . TRBV27 . TGTGCCACTCAAGGCCGGGGTGAGCAGTACTTC CATQGRGEQYF
TRBJ1-2 . TRBV18 . TGTGCCAGCTCACCACCGGATAGAGGTGGTTATGGCTACACCTTC CASSPPDRGGYGYTF
TRBJ2-1 TRBD2 TRBV10-1 . TGCGCCAGCAGTGGCGGGGGGCCCTACAATGAGCAGTTCTTC CASSGGGPYNEQFF
TRBJ2-1 . TRBV10-3 . TGTGCCATCAGTGAGTCCTGGGACTCCCAGTACAATGAGCAGTTCTTC CAISESWDSQYNEQFF
TRBJ1-2 . TRBV2 . TGTGCCATAAGCGAGGGGGACTATGGCTACACCTTC CAISEGDYGYTF
TRBJ1-2 . TRBV5-6 . TGTGCCAGCAGCTGGACAGCTAACTATGGCTACACCTTC CASSWTANYGYTF
TRBJ2-3 . TRBV5-6 . TGTGCCAGCAGTACAAACGCGGAGGAGGCACCCTACACAGATACGCAGTATTTT CASSTNAEEAPYTDTQYF
TRBJ2-7 TRBD1 TRBV9 . TGTGCCAGCAGCGTCTCATGGACAGGGGGAAACTACGAGCAGTACTTC CASSVSWTGGNYEQYF
TRBJ1-5 . TRBV7-3 . TGTGCCAGCAGCAAAGGTCCAGGGCAGCCCCAGCATTTT CASSKGPGQPQHF
TRBJ1-6 . TRBV6-6 once TGTGCCAGCAGTTACCCAGGACAGCTCAATTCACCCCTCCACTTT CASSYPGQLNSPLHF